The T cell receptor (beta chain) described here comes from a study of shared clonotypes between healthy human individuals. The overall study: Used for every donor were three CD4 naive, three CD4 memory, two CD8 naive and one CD8 memory plate.

TCRdb keeps only in-frame clones here, not all; method: immunoSEQ multiplex PCR. The sample carries about 1,800,000 clones, about 95% recorded once. About this clone: No antigen is known for it.

Positive CCR7 selection of CD45RO-negative cells yielded the naive CD8 cells, and terminally differentiated effector memory CD45RA+ cells were excluded. Overall study findings and caveats: Represented diversity, genetic and exposure-history alike, was limited by few donors. Between a handful of donors, naive CD4 clonotypes were shared at a level of about 5%. Despite large depth, rarefaction showed incomplete sorted-subset sequencing.

V lost 0 bases, J lost 6 bases, and 14 bases lay in between. Germline V CDR1 and CDR2: SGHDT, YYEEEE. CDR3 length: 15 amino acids. The receptor was isolated from a man aged 18-30 years in good health. The V and J genes are TRBV5-6 and TRBJ2-3; D might be TRBD2 (5 bases). The sequencing input was naive CD8+ T cells sorted from blood. The CDR3 sequence: CASSLDLAPRDTQYF. CDR3 nucleotide sequence: TGTGCCAGCAGCTTGGACCTAGCCCCCAGGGATACGCAGTATTTT.